What follows is one T cell receptor (beta chain) and its context. The target of this receptor is not known. One base away there is no much larger clone; base qualities are not given. This entry comes from a study of blood T cell repertoires in COVID-19 (dated by TCRdb to about 2020). For the study in its entirety: Samples covering the acute and convalescent phases of COVID-19 were provided by collaborators in the United States, Italy and Spain. A de-identified subject ID, COVID-19 status, age in years and sex were almost always included in the sample metadata. Subjects who had been exposed to COVID-19, were actively infected with it, or had recovered from it provided the deeply sampled blood TCRbeta repertoires that made up the dataset. HLA class I and class II types, where available, came from metadata supplied by the sample provider rather than from assay-based typing. The material from the prospective study consisted of cDNA or gDNA derived from T cells, B-cell-depleted T cells, or PBMCs. The repertoires were released in a freely available public database meant as a resource for research on the immune response to SARS-CoV-2. Samples were obtained from the ongoing ImmuneRACE study (first 160 participants) and from over 1,000 subjects provided by 6 global collaborators. Broader findings and caveats from the paper: How much clinical and demographic metadata was included differed by source and by participant, and the metadata was provided uncurated.

TCRbeta CDR3 regions were amplified from genomic DNA using the immunoSEQ Assay, a bias-controlled multiplex PCR. Per the original workflow: The number of nucleated cells in each sample was estimated by amplification of reference gene primers within the assay. Sequence reads were collapsed and filtered to measure the absolute abundance of every unique TCRbeta CDR3 rearrangement. For each sample, productive Simpson clonality was calculated as the square root of Simpson's diversity index across productive rearrangements. TCRdb limited this immuneACCESS table to in-frame rearrangements with V and J called. A share of clones is missing; checked studies link under half to unresolved V genes, and the rest is unexplained. The D gene and trimming were derived from the DNA, and the V and J assignments and clone size from that table. Counted in this sample were roughly 120,000 clones; 86% of them appeared once. The top ten clonotypes cover roughly 4% of the sample.

Collaborating institutions collected whole blood in K2EDTA tubes following their own protocols. Collaborator samples were shipped for TCRbeta analysis as frozen whole blood, isolated PBMCs, or DNA extracted from either sample type. Based on the germline V gene, the CDR1 and CDR2 sequences are SNHLY and FYNNEI. The trim is 7 bases for V and 1 base for J, with a gap of 10 bases between the germline ends. The CDR3 holds 13 amino acids from the cysteine to the phenylalanine. The read is trimmed to its CDR3 DNA, 39 bases read in frame from base 1. Sequencing used peripheral blood. The chain couples TRBV2 to TRBJ1-1, and perhaps TRBD1 as D gene, on 6 matching bases. This clonotype was obtained from a man between 35 and 55 years old with acute or convalescent COVID-19. The CDR3 loop reads CASMSQGNTEAFF. The DNA sequence reads TGTGCCAGCATGTCACAGGGGAACACTGAAGCTTTCTTT. With the rest looked up from the reference TRBV2 and TRBJ1-1 genes rather than sequenced, the full variable domain is EPEVTQTPSHQVTQMGQEVILRCVPISNHLYFYWYRQILGQKVEFLVSFYNNEISEKSEIFDDQFSVERPDGSNFTLKIRSTKLEDSAMYFCASMSQGNTEAFFGQGTRLTVV.